The 14 T cell receptor beta chains listed next were all sequenced from one sample in a study of molecular identifiers for immune sequencing clone quantification. Each CDR3 protein is one row after TCRdb ran MiXCR on the PCR reads. Among 88,000 or so distinct CDR3 sequences, 21% were seen once, and the ten largest hold 0.85% to 1.2%. Sequencing input: naive CD8+ T cells from blood, with Jurkat cell RNA spiked in. Stated subset: FACS-sorted CD8+CD4-CCR7+CD45RA+ naive T cells. Every receptor here comes from a human donor in good health. Some libraries in this study had Jurkat cell RNA spiked in.

This clonotype has at least ten counts. This chain links TRBV27 with TRBJ2-3, with D unresolved. Germline CDR1 is MNHEY and CDR2 is SMNVEV (reference sequence). The CDR3 is 14 amino acids. V was shortened by 3 bases and J by 1 base, with 8 bases between the two germline ends. CDR3 coding DNA: TGTGCCAGCAGTTTTGGGTTGGGCACAGATACGCAGTATTTT. Its translation: CASSFGLGTDTQYF.

This clonotype was seen only a few times. This chain links TRBV20-1 with TRBJ2-3, with 7 bases identical to TRBD2. The V gene's germline CDR1 is DFQATT and CDR2 SNEGSKA (reference sequence). V was clipped by 1 base and J by 1 base; unmatched bases: 17. The CDR3 contains 19 residues. This CDR3 is CSARAPSRGTSKGTDTQYF. The CDR3 DNA reads TGCAGTGCTAGAGCCCCTTCGCGGGGGACCTCGAAGGGCACAGATACGCAGTATTTT.

This clonotype was seen only a few times. The V and J genes are TRBV4-1 and TRBJ2-1; no firm D call. The CDR3 extends over 13 amino acids. The germline V gene has CDR1 MGHRA and CDR2 YSYEKL. Trimming removed 1 base at V and 7 bases at J, with 8 bases between. The CDR3 reads CASSQGVWNEQFF. The DNA for the CDR3 is TGCGCCAGCAGCCAAGGGGTGTGGAATGAGCAGTTCTTC.

As for this clonotype: This clone may be a read error of a much larger clone one base away. The rearrangement uses TRBV3-1 and TRBJ2-1, with TRBD2 matching 7 bases. Germline lookup yields CDR1 LGHDT and CDR2 YNNKEL (reference sequence). This CDR3 region has 17 residues. The junction had 11 bases not matched to a gene; V was cut back by 0 bases and J by 6 bases. The CDR3 DNA sequence: TGTGCCAGCAGCCAAGATGTCGATATGACTAGCCGCAATGAGCAGTTCTTC. It is translated as CASSQDVDMTSRNEQFF.

This clonotype was observed a handful of times. V and J are TRBV11-2 and TRBJ2-7; 8 bases align to TRBD2. This CDR3 has 17 amino acids. V lost 2 bases to trimming and J lost 2 bases; unmatched junction nucleotides: 11. Germline V gives CDR1 SGHAT, CDR2 FQNNGV. The CDR3: CASSLTGFGLAAYEQYF. The CDR3 DNA reads as TGTGCCAGCAGCTTAACGGGGTTCGGACTAGCAGCCTACGAGCAGTACTTC.

In this sample, this clonotype turned up many times. This chain links TRBV6-6 with TRBJ2-3; tentatively, D is TRBD2 (5 bases). Per the germline V gene, CDR1 is MNHNY and CDR2 is SVGAGI (reference sequence). The V gene lost 5 bases and the J gene lost 1 base, with 13 bases spanning the gap. This CDR3 is 15 amino acids long. The CDR3 here is CASSPSGSGTDTQYF. CDR3 DNA: TGTGCCAGCAGTCCCAGTGGTAGCGGCACAGATACGCAGTATTTT.

The chain recombines TRBV19 with TRBJ2-1; D remains unclear. The V gene lost 3 bases and the J gene lost 3 bases, with 6 bases spanning the gap. This CDR3 comprises 13 residues. Germline CDR1 reads LNHDA; CDR2 reads SQIVND (reference sequence). In DNA, the CDR3 is TGTGCCAGTAGTATCCGGTTCTACAATGAGCAGTTCTTC. Translation gives CASSIRFYNEQFF.

This clonotype was counted many times. The V and J genes are TRBV28 and TRBJ2-7, with 9 bases aligning to TRBD1. Trimming took 6 bases from V and 5 from J; bases not matched to a gene: 11. The length of the CDR3 is 15 residues. Per germline, CDR1 MDHEN and CDR2 SYDVKM. This chain's CDR3 is CASSPVGQGYDEQYF. As DNA, the CDR3 is TGTGCCAGCAGCCCAGTGGGACAGGGTTACGACGAGCAGTACTTC.

This clonotype has only a few counts. The V call is TRBV12-3 or TRBV12-4, the J call TRBJ1-1; D gene ambiguous. V lost 6 bases and J 0 bases, leaving 14 bases between the germline ends. CDR3 length: 15 amino acids. The CDR3 DNA follows: TGTGCCAGCAGACAAAGGACCGACATGAACACTGAAGCTTTCTTT. Translation gives CASRQRTDMNTEAFF.

This clonotype was seen many times. The chain recombines TRBV28 with TRBJ2-3, with TRBD2 matching over 14 bases. CDR3 length equals 15 residues. Germline V CDR1 and CDR2: MDHEN, SYDVKM. The V segment lost 6 bases and the J segment 4 bases; nucleotides outside the gene matches: 3. CDR3 region: CASRGTSGSADTQYF. CDR3 coding DNA: TGTGCCAGCAGGGGGACTAGCGGGAGCGCAGATACGCAGTATTTT.

As to this clonotype: A read error may explain this, as a much larger clone is one base away. As the CDR3 is not closed by the conserved phenylalanine or tryptophan, this likely results from a read error. V usage is TRBV5-3 and J usage is TRBJ2-7; TRBD2 agrees at 7 bases. TRBV5-3 is designated an ORF whose function remains uncertain. V shed 8 bases and J 3 bases; nucleotides not matched to a gene: 8. The CDR3 has 13 amino acids. CDR3 protein: CASSRDYFYEQYS. CDR3 coding DNA: TGTGCCAGCAGCCGGGACTATTTCTACGAGCAGTACTCC.

V is TRBV2 and J is TRBJ2-6, with D possibly being TRBD1 (5 bases). This CDR3 has 21 amino acids. Germline loops: CDR1 SNHLY, CDR2 FYNNEI. The germline V and J ends were trimmed by 4 bases and 1 base, with 26 bases remaining between them. DNA for the CDR3: TGTGCCAGCAGTGTACGCAACCTGGTAGTCGCGACAGCTTCTGGGGCCAACGTCCTGACTTTC. Its translation: CASSVRNLVVATASGANVLTF. Supplemented by reference TRBV2 and TRBJ2-6, the full variable domain reads EPEVTQTPSHQVTQMGQEVILRCVPISNHLYFYWYRQILGQKVEFLVSFYNNEISEKSEIFDDQFSVERPDGSNFTLKIRSTKLEDSAMYFCASSVRNLVVATASGANVLTFGAGSRLTVL.

This clonotype was seen at least ten times. The rearrangement links TRBV3-1 to TRBJ2-4, with 9 bases fitting TRBD1. Germline V gene data show CDR1 as LGHDT and CDR2 as YNNKEL (reference sequence). V lost 1 base to trimming and J lost 9 bases; unmatched junction nucleotides: 13. This CDR3 has 17 amino acids. The CDR3 protein is CASSQASAGTGPPIQYF. Written as DNA, the CDR3 is TGTGCCAGCAGCCAAGCCTCAGCCGGGACAGGGCCCCCCATTCAGTACTTC.

This clonotype was counted a few times. The chain carries TRBV6-5 and TRBJ1-1; D unresolved. V gave up 5 bases and J gave up 0 bases, with 7 bases separating them. Looked up from germline, CDR1 is MNHEY and CDR2 is SVGAGI. The CDR3 sequence is 13 residues long. CDR3 nucleotides: TGTGCCAGCAGTCTTACTCTGAACACTGAAGCTTTCTTT. Its protein product is CASSLTLNTEAFF.